The 11 T cell receptor beta chains reported below all come from one sample, sequenced in a study of CD8 T cells in Susac syndrome. With random hexamers, reverse transcription was performed on about 0.5 to 1 ug of RNA. TCRdb passed the immunoSEQ multiplex PCR reads through MiXCR, listing each CDR3 protein once. The data show about 120,000 distinct CDR3 sequences, just under 95% seen once. Specimen: CD8+ T cells from PBMCs. The source of these receptors is a human donor with Susac syndrome.

V gene TRBV12-3 or TRBV12-4 combines with J gene TRBJ2-7, with D maybe TRBD2 (5 bases). The CDR3 is 12 amino acids. Trimming removed 6 bases from V and 2 bases from J, with 8 bases in between. CDR3 in amino acids: CASSASPYEQYF. In DNA form, the CDR3 reads TGTGCCAGCAGCGCTAGCCCCTACGAGCAGTACTTC.

The chain is built from TRBV30 and TRBJ1-3, with no clear D. The CDR3 sequence is 14 residues long. In germline, CDR1 is GTSNPN, CDR2 SVGIG (reference sequence). Trimming stripped 3 bases from V and 1 base from J, with 10 bases between. The CDR3 DNA follows: TGTGCCTGGAGCCCGACCGGGTCTGGAAACACCATATATTTT. This sequence encodes CAWSPTGSGNTIYF.

The V call is TRBV20-1, the J call TRBJ2-1; 9 nucleotides match TRBD2. V lost 0 bases and J lost 2; bases outside the gene matches: 5. Germline assignment: CDR1 DFQATT and CDR2 SNEGSKA (reference sequence). The CDR3 consists of 16 residues. CDR3 DNA sequence: TGCAGTGCTAGAGATCTTAGCGGGAGAACCTACAATGAGCAGTTCTTC. As protein: CSARDLSGRTYNEQFF.

This rearrangement joins TRBV7-9 to TRBJ2-5; no clear D gene. Germline V gene sequence: CDR1 SEHNR, CDR2 FQNEAQ (reference sequence). CDR3 size: 13 residues. V lost 5 bases, J lost 3 bases, and 10 bases lay in between. The CDR3 loop is CASSTLSEETQYF. CDR3 in DNA: TGTGCCAGCAGCACCCTTTCGGAAGAGACCCAGTACTTC.

This rearrangement joins TRBV12-5 to TRBJ1-5, with a possible D match to TRBD1 (5 bases). The V gene lost 0 bases and the J gene lost 4 bases, with 19 bases spanning the gap. The CDR3 extends over 18 amino acids. The V gene's germline CDR1 is LGHNT and CDR2 FRNRAP. The CDR3 region is CASGLVWGTGDLNQPQHF. The CDR3 region has the DNA TGTGCTAGTGGTTTGGTATGGGGGACCGGGGATCTTAATCAGCCCCAGCATTTT.

This chain joins TRBV29-1 and TRBJ2-7; 9 positions agree with TRBD1. The CDR3 totals 13 residues. V gave up 4 bases and J gave up 3 bases; unmatched junction bases: 4. Looked up from germline, CDR1 is SQVTM and CDR2 is ANQGSEA. In DNA, the CDR3 is TGCAGCGTTGTTTGGACAGGGGACTACGAGCAGTACTTC. It is translated as CSVVWTGDYEQYF.

CDR3 residues: CASSDDKGENGYF. The DNA of the CDR3 is TGTGCCAGCAGTGACGACAAGGGGGAGAACGGATATTTT. The chain couples TRBV12-3 or TRBV12-4 to TRBJ1-3; maybe TRBD1 (6 bases). CDR3 size: 13 residues. With 5 bases removed from V and 15 bases from J, the gap between germline ends came to 20 bases.

This chain links TRBV6-5 with TRBJ2-3; the match to TRBD1 covers 11 bases. V was pared by 2 bases and J by 1 base, with 5 bases of the junction left unmatched. Germline loops: CDR1 MNHEY, CDR2 SVGAGI. The CDR3 sequence is 17 residues long. The CDR3 coding sequence is TGTGCCAGCAGTTACCCAAGGACAGGGGGCGGCACAGATACGCAGTATTTT. Its translation is CASSYPRTGGGTDTQYF.

The chain uses TRBV20-1 and TRBJ2-7; 7 bases match TRBD2. Germline V gene data show CDR1 as DFQATT and CDR2 as SNEGSKA (reference sequence). V trimming: 0 bases; J trimming: 3 bases; junction bases outside the gene matches: 5. The CDR3 has 14 amino acids. CDR3 residues: CSAREGLDYYEQYF. The CDR3 nucleotides are TGCAGTGCTAGAGAAGGACTAGATTACTACGAGCAGTACTTC.

A single count supports this clonotype. The genes are TRBV12-3 or TRBV12-4 and TRBJ1-2, with D maybe TRBD1 (5 bases). The CDR3 sequence is 14 residues long. The germline V and J ends were trimmed by 0 bases and 4 bases, with 9 bases remaining between them. The CDR3 DNA sequence: TGTGCCAGCAGTTTAGCGCTCAGGGCCTATGGCTACACCTTC. Translating it yields CASSLALRAYGYTF.

The chain employs TRBV30 and TRBJ2-1; D gene ambiguous. Deletions cut 3 bases from V and 8 bases from J, with 14 bases between. Looked up from germline, CDR1 is GTSNPN and CDR2 is SVGIG (reference sequence). This CDR3 is built from 13 residues. The CDR3 here is CAWRGPHEHEQFF. CDR3 bases: TGTGCCTGGAGGGGCCCTCACGAACATGAGCAGTTCTTC.